The 26 T cell receptor beta chains reported below all come from one sample, sequenced in a study of blood T cell repertoires in COVID-19. The repertoire was sequenced with immunoSEQ multiplex PCR; TCRdb's copy has only in-frame clones and lacks some. The sample contains roughly 100,000 clones, 76% of which appear only once. The sample taken for sequencing was peripheral blood. Receptors originate from a man in his 70s with acute or convalescent COVID-19.

The chain has TRBV11-3 and TRBJ2-2; D perhaps matches TRBD1 (6 bases). V was trimmed by 0 bases and J by 2 bases, leaving 7 bases between them. Germline V gives CDR1 SGHNT, CDR2 YENEEA. The CDR3 contains 15 residues. The CDR3 DNA is TGTGCCAGCAGCTTAGAGGGGGCCAACACCGGGGAGCTGTTTTTT. This gives the protein CASSLEGANTGELFF.

This clone was counted only a few times. This rearrangement joins TRBV19 to TRBJ1-1; D is possibly TRBD1 (5 bases). The CDR3 extends over 16 amino acids. With 3 bases removed from V and 0 bases from J, the gap between germline ends came to 14 bases. Germline assignment: CDR1 LNHDA and CDR2 SQIVND (reference sequence). CDR3 coding DNA: TGTGCCAGTAGTATGGATCTAGGGGCCCTGAACACTGAAGCTTTCTTT. It translates to CASSMDLGALNTEAFF.

The chain combines TRBV30 with TRBJ1-5, with D unclear. This CDR3 region has 14 residues. Germline CDR1 and CDR2: GTSNPN and SVGIG (reference sequence). The V end lost 5 bases, the J end lost 4 bases, and 15 bases lay between the germline ends. The CDR3 nucleotides read TGTGCCTGGGGAAAGCCTCAGGATAATCAGCCCCAGCATTTT. It encodes CAWGKPQDNQPQHF.

The chain links TRBV5-1 to TRBJ2-2; tentatively, D is TRBD2 (6 bases). The CDR3 loop spans 15 amino acids. Germline V CDR1 and CDR2: SGHRS, YFSETQ. Trimming left V 4 bases short and J 5 bases short, with 15 bases between. CDR3 sequence: CASSPRGAGTGELFF. The DNA for the CDR3 is TGCGCCAGCAGCCCCCGCGGGGCTGGTACCGGGGAGCTGTTTTTT.

The V and J genes are TRBV5-1 and TRBJ2-5; TRBD2 aligns across 8 bases. The ends lost 2 bases at V and 0 bases at J; junction bases unmatched: 3. Germline loops: CDR1 SGHRS, CDR2 YFSETQ. The CDR3 totals 15 residues. CDR3 sequence reads: CASSLLAAYQETQYF. The CDR3 nucleotides are TGCGCCAGCAGCTTACTAGCGGCGTACCAAGAGACCCAGTACTTC.

The chain recombines TRBV6-5 with TRBJ1-6; 8 nucleotides agree with TRBD1. V lost 2 bases to trimming and J lost 9 bases; unmatched junction nucleotides: 9. Germline loops: CDR1 MNHEY, CDR2 SVGAGI. The CDR3 covers 16 residues. CDR3 loop: CASSYGAGGRSSPLHF. The CDR3 coding sequence is TGTGCCAGCAGTTACGGCGCAGGGGGCAGGAGTTCACCCCTCCACTTT.

CDR3: CASSQDLYQGITEAFF. CDR3 DNA: TGTGCCAGCAGCCAAGATCTTTACCAGGGAATCACTGAAGCTTTCTTT. This chain uses TRBV3-1 (or the pseudogene TRBV3-2) with TRBJ1-1; D may be TRBD1 (5 bases). There are 16 residues in the CDR3. The V gene's germline CDR1 is LGHDT and CDR2 YNNKEL (reference sequence). Trimming took 0 bases from V and 4 from J, leaving 15 bases between them.

The rearrangement joins TRBV7-8 to TRBJ1-1; 7 nucleotides align to TRBD1. Germline V gene lookup returns CDR1 SGHVS and CDR2 FQNEAQ. V lost 5 bases and J lost 3; bases outside the gene matches: 9. The CDR3 contains 15 residues. Here the CDR3 DNA reads TGTGCCAGCAGCCAGGGGGGGAGTGTTTACACTGAAGCTTTCTTT. This sequence encodes CASSQGGSVYTEAFF.

This clone turned up a few times. The chain joins TRBV5-1 to TRBJ1-4; 9 nucleotides match TRBD1. Germline V CDR1 and CDR2: SGHRS, YFSETQ. The CDR3 loop spans 16 amino acids. J gave up 5 bases and V 4 bases, and 9 bases lay outside the gene matches. Here the CDR3 reads CASSPGTGLGNEKLFF. The CDR3 DNA follows: TGCGCCAGCAGCCCCGGGACAGGGCTGGGGAATGAAAAACTGTTTTTT.

The chain uses TRBV6-5 and TRBJ1-6; 9 nucleotides line up with TRBD1. V shed 6 bases, J shed 6 bases, and the junction held 0 bases outside the gene matches. CDR1 and CDR2 from the germline V gene are MNHEY and SVGAGI. The length of the CDR3 is 13 residues. Here the CDR3 reads CASRGQGNSPLHF. CDR3 DNA: TGTGCCAGCAGGGGACAGGGTAATTCACCCCTCCACTTT.

This chain joins TRBV3-1 (or the pseudogene TRBV3-2) and TRBJ2-1; TRBD2 matches 7 bases. The CDR3 is 16 amino acids. The trim removed 3 bases at V and 8 bases at J, leaving 13 bases unmatched. Germline CDR1 and CDR2: LGHDT and YNNKEL (reference sequence). CDR3 DNA sequence: TGTGCCAGCAGCCAGGGGTGGGCGGGAGACGGAGATGAGCAGTTCTTC. As protein: CASSQGWAGDGDEQFF.

The chain joins TRBV7-9 to TRBJ1-2; 8 positions agree with TRBD1. CDR1 and CDR2 (germline): SEHNR, FQNEAQ (reference sequence). V gave up 3 bases and J gave up 0 bases; unmatched junction bases: 3. The CDR3 extends over 15 amino acids. DNA of the CDR3: TGTGCCAGCAGCTTCGGGACAGGCTCTAACTATGGCTACACCTTC. Protein sequence: CASSFGTGSNYGYTF.

The chain recombines TRBV2 with TRBJ1-5, with TRBD1 identical over 8 bases. V lost 3 bases to trimming and J lost 1 base; unmatched junction nucleotides: 11. The germline V gene encodes CDR1 SNHLY and CDR2 FYNNEI. The CDR3 covers 18 residues. CDR3 residues: CASSEIAPGQESNQPQHF. DNA of the CDR3: TGTGCCAGCAGTGAGATCGCGCCGGGACAGGAAAGCAATCAGCCCCAGCATTTT.

This clone is a singleton in its sample. The junction departs from germline at one end; a sequencing error may be responsible. The chain combines TRBV6-4 with TRBJ1-2, with 7 bases identical to TRBD1. The CDR3 spans 13 residues. CDR1 is MRHNA, CDR2 SNTAGT, per germline. This CDR3 reads CASSGPTGNGCTF. The CDR3 DNA follows: TGTGCCAGCAGTGGCCCGACAGGGAATGGCTGCACCTTC.

The CDR3 sequence: CASNTGVWGSPLHF. For the CDR3, the DNA is TGTGCCAGCAATACAGGGGTTTGGGGTTCACCCCTCCACTTT. This chain links TRBV3-1 (or the pseudogene TRBV3-2) with TRBJ1-6, with 7 positions matching TRBD1. The ends lost 7 bases at V and 9 bases at J; junction bases unmatched: 9. There are 14 residues in the CDR3. The germline CDR1 and CDR2 sequences are LGHDT and YNNKEL (reference sequence).

The V call is TRBV19, the J call TRBJ1-5; D unresolved. There are 12 residues in the CDR3. V lost 6 bases and J lost 3, with 6 bases in between. Germline CDR1 is LNHDA and CDR2 is SQIVND (reference sequence). The CDR3 reads CASRQTNQPQHF. The CDR3 DNA is TGTGCCAGTAGACAGACCAATCAGCCCCAGCATTTT.

The CDR3 DNA reads TGTGCCACCAGTGATTTGCTAGATCCCGGAGTCCCCTACGAGCAGTACGTC. Translated: CATSDLLDPGVPYEQYV. V and J are TRBV24-1 and TRBJ2-7, with D unresolved. Trimming removed 0 bases from V and 2 bases from J, with 16 bases in between. Germline-derived CDR1 and CDR2 are KGHDR and SFDVKD. CDR3 length: 17 residues.

The V call is TRBV7-9, the J call TRBJ1-4, with D unresolved. Trimming shortened V by 4 bases and J by 5 bases, and 17 bases separated the two germline ends. The CDR3 is made up of 16 amino acids. Germline CDR1 SEHNR, CDR2 FQNEAQ (reference sequence). As DNA, the CDR3 is TGTGCCAGCAGCTCCTCGGGCGCAAGGAGGAATGAAAAACTGTTTTTT. Protein: CASSSSGARRNEKLFF.

The rearrangement joins TRBV5-1 to TRBJ2-3; 9 bases align to TRBD1. The V and J ends lost 3 bases and 0 bases, in that order; junction bases with no gene match: 11. The CDR3 loop spans 18 amino acids. The germline V gene has CDR1 SGHRS and CDR2 YFSETQ. The CDR3 reads CASSSTGTGFLSTDTQYF. CDR3 in DNA: TGCGCCAGCAGCTCTACCGGGACAGGGTTCCTTAGCACAGATACGCAGTATTTT. The variable domain in full, with the rest retrieved from reference TRBV5-1 and TRBJ2-3, is KAGVTQTPRYLIKTRGQQVTLSCSPISGHRSVSWYQQTPGQGLQFLFEYFSETQRNKGNFPGRFSGRQFSNSRSEMNVSTLELGDSALYLCASSSTGTGFLSTDTQYFGPGTRLTVL.

The V call is TRBV5-1, the J call TRBJ1-1; 7 bases are shared with TRBD1. CDR3 size: 15 residues. The J segment lost 3 bases and the V segment lost 4 bases, leaving 9 bases of the junction unmatched. Looked up from germline, CDR1 is SGHRS and CDR2 is YFSETQ. The CDR3 is CASSQRQGSDTEAFF. CDR3 in DNA: TGCGCCAGCAGCCAGAGACAGGGTAGTGACACTGAAGCTTTCTTT. Based on the CDR3 plus reference TRBV5-1 and TRBJ1-1, the full variable domain is KAGVTQTPRYLIKTRGQQVTLSCSPISGHRSVSWYQQTPGQGLQFLFEYFSETQRNKGNFPGRFSGRQFSNSRSEMNVSTLELGDSALYLCASSQRQGSDTEAFFGQGTRLTVV.

The chain employs TRBV7-9 and TRBJ2-1; 11 bases align to TRBD1. CDR1 and CDR2 (germline): SEHNR, FQNEAQ (reference sequence). This CDR3 is 15 amino acids long. V shed 7 bases, J shed 6 bases, and the junction held 8 bases outside the gene matches. Here the CDR3 reads CASNPGTGGGNEQFF. As DNA, the CDR3 is TGTGCCAGCAACCCGGGGACAGGGGGTGGCAATGAGCAGTTCTTC.

The chain employs TRBV28 and TRBJ1-4, with unresolved D. V was shortened by 6 bases and J by 0 bases, with 11 bases between the two germline ends. The CDR3 is 15 amino acids. Germline values: CDR1 MDHEN, CDR2 SYDVKM. CDR3 DNA: TGTGCCAGCAGCCCGGGAGGCACAACTAATGAAAAACTGTTTTTT. Its translation is CASSPGGTTNEKLFF.

The chain uses TRBV5-5 and TRBJ1-1; TRBD1 is a possible D gene (6 bases). Germline lookup yields CDR1 SGHKS and CDR2 YYEKEE (reference sequence). V was cut by 0 bases and J by 11 bases, with 23 bases left in between. The CDR3 runs to 16 residues. The CDR3 nucleotides read TGTGCCAGCAGCTTGGAGGACAGCGATGAACGGAGTTCGGCTTTCTTT. Translation gives CASSLEDSDERSSAFF.

This clone was detected many times. The chain has TRBV3-1 (or the pseudogene TRBV3-2) and TRBJ1-2; 8 bases fit TRBD1. The junction had 14 bases not matched to a gene; V was cut back by 2 bases and J by 6 bases. The CDR3 has 17 amino acids. The V gene's germline CDR1 is LGHDT and CDR2 YNNKEL (reference sequence). CDR3 coding DNA: TGTGCCAGCAGCCAAAGGGACAGGTCAAGGGGTCTGGATGGCTACACCTTC. Translation gives CASSQRDRSRGLDGYTF.

The chain recombines TRBV7-8 with TRBJ2-7; 7 bases line up with TRBD1. Germline V CDR1 and CDR2: SGHVS, FQNEAQ. The CDR3 has 13 amino acids. V trimming: 5 bases; J trimming: 7 bases; junction bases outside the gene matches: 8. The CDR3 sequence is CASSKQGNGEQYV. The CDR3 nucleotides are TGTGCCAGCAGCAAACAGGGGAATGGGGAGCAGTACGTC.

The chain is built from TRBV9 and TRBJ1-1; 8 bases map to TRBD1. Germline V lookup: CDR1 SGDLS, CDR2 YYNGEE. The CDR3 consists of 18 residues. Trimming cost V 4 bases and J 10 bases; bases outside gene matches: 24. CDR3 in DNA: TGTGCCAGCAGCTCCCCGGACAGGGAATTTCCACCCCTGAATGGAGCTTTCTTT. This encodes CASSSPDREFPPLNGAFF.